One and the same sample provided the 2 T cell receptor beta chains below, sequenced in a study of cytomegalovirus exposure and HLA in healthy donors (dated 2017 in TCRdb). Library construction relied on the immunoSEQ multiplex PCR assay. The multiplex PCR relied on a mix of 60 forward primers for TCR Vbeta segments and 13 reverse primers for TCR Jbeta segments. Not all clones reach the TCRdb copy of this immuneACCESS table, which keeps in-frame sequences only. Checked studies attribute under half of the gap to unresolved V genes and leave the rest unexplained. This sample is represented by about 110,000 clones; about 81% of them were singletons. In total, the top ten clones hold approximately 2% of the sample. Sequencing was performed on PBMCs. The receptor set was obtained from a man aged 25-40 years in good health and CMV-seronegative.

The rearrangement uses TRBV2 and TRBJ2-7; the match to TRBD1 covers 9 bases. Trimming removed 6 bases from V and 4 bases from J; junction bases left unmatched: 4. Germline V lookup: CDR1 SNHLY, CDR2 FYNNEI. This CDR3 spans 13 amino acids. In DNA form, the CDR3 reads TGTGCCAGCAGGGACAGGGGCATATACGAGCAGTACTTC. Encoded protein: CASRDRGIYEQYF.

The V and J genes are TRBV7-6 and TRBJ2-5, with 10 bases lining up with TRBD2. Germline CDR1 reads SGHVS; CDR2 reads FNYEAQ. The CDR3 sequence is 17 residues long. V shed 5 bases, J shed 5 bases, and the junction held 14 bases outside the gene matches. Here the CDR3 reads CASSGASAGGPRETQYF. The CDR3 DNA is TGTGCCAGCAGCGGGGCCTCAGCGGGAGGGCCTCGGGAGACCCAGTACTTC.